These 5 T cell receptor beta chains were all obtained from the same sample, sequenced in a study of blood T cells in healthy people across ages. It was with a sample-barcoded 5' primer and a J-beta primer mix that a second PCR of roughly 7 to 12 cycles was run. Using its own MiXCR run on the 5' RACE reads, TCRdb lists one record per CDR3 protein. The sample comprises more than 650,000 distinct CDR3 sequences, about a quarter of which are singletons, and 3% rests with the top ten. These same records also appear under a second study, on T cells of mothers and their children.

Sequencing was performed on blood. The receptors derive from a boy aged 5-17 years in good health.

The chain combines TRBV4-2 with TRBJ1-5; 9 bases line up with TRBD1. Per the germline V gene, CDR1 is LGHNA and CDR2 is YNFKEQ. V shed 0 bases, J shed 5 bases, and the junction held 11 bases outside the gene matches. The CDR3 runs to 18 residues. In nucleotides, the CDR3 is TGTGCCAGCAGCCAAGAGGGACCAGGACAGGGGCCCTATCAGCCCCAGCATTTT. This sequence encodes CASSQEGPGQGPYQPQHF.

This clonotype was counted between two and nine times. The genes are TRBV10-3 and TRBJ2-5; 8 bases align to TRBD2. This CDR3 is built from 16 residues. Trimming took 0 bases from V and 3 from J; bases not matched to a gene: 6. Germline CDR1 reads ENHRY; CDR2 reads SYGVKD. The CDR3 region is CAISESTGGPEETQYF. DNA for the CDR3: TGTGCCATCAGTGAGTCTACGGGGGGGCCGGAAGAGACCCAGTACTTC.

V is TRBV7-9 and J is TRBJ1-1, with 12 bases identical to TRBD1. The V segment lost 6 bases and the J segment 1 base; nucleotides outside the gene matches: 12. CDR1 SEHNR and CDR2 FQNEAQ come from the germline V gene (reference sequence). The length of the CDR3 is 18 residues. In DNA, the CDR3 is TGTGCCAGCAGGGACAAAGCGGGACAGGGGGCGAGGAACACTGAAGCTTTCTTT. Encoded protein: CASRDKAGQGARNTEAFF.

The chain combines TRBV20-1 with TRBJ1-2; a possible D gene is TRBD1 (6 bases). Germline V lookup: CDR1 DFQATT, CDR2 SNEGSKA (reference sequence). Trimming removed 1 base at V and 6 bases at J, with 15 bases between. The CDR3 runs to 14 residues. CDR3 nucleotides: TGCAGTGCTAGAGTCCGGAGACAGGCCGATGGCTACACCTTC. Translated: CSARVRRQADGYTF.

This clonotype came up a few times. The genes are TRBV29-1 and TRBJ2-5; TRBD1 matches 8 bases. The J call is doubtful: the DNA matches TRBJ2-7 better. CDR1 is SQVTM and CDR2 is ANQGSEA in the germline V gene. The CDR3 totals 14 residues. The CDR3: CSVAQGGTGYEQYF. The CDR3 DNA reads TGCAGCGTCGCCCAAGGCGGGACAGGTTACGAGCAGTACTTC.